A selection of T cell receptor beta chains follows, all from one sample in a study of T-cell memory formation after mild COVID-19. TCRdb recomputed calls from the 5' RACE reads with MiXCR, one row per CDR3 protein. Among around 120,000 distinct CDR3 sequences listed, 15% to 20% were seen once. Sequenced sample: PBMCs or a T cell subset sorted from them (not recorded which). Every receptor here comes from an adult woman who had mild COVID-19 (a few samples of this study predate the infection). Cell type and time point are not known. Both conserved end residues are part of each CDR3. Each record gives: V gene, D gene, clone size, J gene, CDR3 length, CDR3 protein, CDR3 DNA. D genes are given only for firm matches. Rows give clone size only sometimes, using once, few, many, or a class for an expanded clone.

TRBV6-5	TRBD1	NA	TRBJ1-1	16	CASSYQGAGRRTEAFF	TGTGCCAGCAGTTACCAGGGGGCAGGGAGAAGGACTGAAGCTTTCTTT
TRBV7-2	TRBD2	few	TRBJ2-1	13	CASSAGLAYEQFF	TGTGCCAGCAGCGCAGGACTAGCCTATGAGCAGTTCTTC
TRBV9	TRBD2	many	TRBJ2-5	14	CASSVGTTLETQYF	TGTGCCAGCAGCGTCGGGACTACCTTGGAGACCCAGTACTTC
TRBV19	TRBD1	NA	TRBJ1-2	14	CASSTSGTGYGYTF	TGTGCCAGTAGTACCTCCGGGACAGGGTATGGCTACACCTTC
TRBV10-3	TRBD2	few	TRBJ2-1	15	CAISGTSGGYNEQFF	TGTGCCATCAGTGGGACTAGCGGGGGATACAATGAGCAGTTCTTC
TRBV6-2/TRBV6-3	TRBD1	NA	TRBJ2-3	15	CASSYGQGNPDTQYF	TGTGCCAGCAGTTACGGACAGGGAAACCCAGATACGCAGTATTTT
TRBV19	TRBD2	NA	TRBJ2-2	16	CASRPGLGLWTGELFF	TGTGCCAGTAGACCTGGACTAGGTCTCTGGACCGGGGAGCTGTTTTTT
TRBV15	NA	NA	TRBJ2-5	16	CATSRVRGRQEKTQYF	TGTGCCACCAGCAGAGTACGGGGGCGCCAGGAAAAGACCCAGTACTTC
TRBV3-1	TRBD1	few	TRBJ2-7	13	CASSHGTGGEQYF	TGTGCCAGCAGCCACGGGACAGGGGGCGAGCAGTACTTC
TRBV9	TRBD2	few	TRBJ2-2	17	CASSVATSGRSTGELFF	TGTGCCAGCAGCGTAGCGACTAGCGGGAGAAGTACCGGGGAGCTGTTTTTT
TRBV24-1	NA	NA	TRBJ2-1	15	CATSAGGIRYNEQFF	TGTGCCACCTCTGCAGGGGGGATTCGCTACAATGAGCAGTTCTTC
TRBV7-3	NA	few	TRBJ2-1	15	CASSPGGKTYNEQFF	TGTGCCAGCAGTCCAGGGGGGAAAACCTACAATGAGCAGTTCTTC
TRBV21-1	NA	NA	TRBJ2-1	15	CASSYSGSSYNEQFF	TGTGCCAGCAGCTATAGCGGTAGCTCCTACAATGAGCAGTTCTTC
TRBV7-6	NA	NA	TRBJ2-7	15	CASSIETSAGYEQYF	TGTGCCAGCAGCATAGAGACCTCCGCAGGCTACGAGCAGTACTTC
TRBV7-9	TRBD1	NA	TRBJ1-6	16	CASSLGPGQGDSPLHF	TGTGCCAGCAGCTTAGGACCGGGACAGGGGGATTCACCCCTCCACTTT
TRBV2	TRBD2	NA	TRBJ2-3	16	CATQTSGGASTDTQYF	TGTGCCACCCAGACTAGCGGGGGAGCTAGCACAGATACGCAGTATTTT
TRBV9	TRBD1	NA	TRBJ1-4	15	CASSVGGQGHEKLFF	TGTGCCAGCAGCGTAGGGGGACAGGGACATGAAAAACTGTTTTTT
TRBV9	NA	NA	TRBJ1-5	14	CASSVDSSSQPQHF	TGTGCCAGCAGCGTGGACAGTTCGAGTCAGCCCCAGCATTTT
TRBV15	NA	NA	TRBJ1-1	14	CATSRDGGYTEAFF	TGTGCCACCAGCAGAGATGGGGGGTACACTGAAGCTTTCTTT
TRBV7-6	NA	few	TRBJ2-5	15	CASSLAYGAQETQYF	TGTGCCAGCAGCTTAGCGTATGGGGCCCAAGAGACCCAGTACTTC
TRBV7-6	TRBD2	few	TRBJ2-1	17	CASSLEASGRAKDEQFF	TGTGCCAGCAGCTTAGAGGCTAGCGGGAGGGCCAAGGATGAGCAGTTCTTC
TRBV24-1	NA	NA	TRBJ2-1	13	CATGGGRNDEQFF	TGTGCCACCGGCGGCGGACGAAACGATGAGCAGTTCTTC
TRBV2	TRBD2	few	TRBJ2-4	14	CASTIRRGENIQYF	TGTGCCAGCACCATTCGTCGGGGGGAAAACATTCAGTACTTC
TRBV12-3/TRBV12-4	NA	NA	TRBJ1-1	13	CASSANAGLEAFF	TGTGCCAGCAGTGCTAATGCGGGCCTTGAAGCTTTCTTT
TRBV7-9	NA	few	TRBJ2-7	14	CASSSPGRTYEQYF	TGTGCCAGCAGCTCCCCGGGACGAACCTACGAGCAGTACTTC
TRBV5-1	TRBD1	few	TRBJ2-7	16	CASSSMDRGYSYEQYF	TGCGCCAGCAGCTCCATGGACAGGGGATACTCCTACGAGCAGTACTTC
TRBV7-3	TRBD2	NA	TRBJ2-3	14	CASNSGGARDTQYF	TGTGCCAGCAATAGCGGGGGGGCAAGAGATACGCAGTATTTT
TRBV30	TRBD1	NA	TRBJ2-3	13	CAWGQGSTDTQYF	TGTGCCTGGGGACAGGGGTCCACAGATACGCAGTATTTT
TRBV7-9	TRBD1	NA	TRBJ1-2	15	CASSLAEGAFSGYTF	TGTGCCAGCAGCTTAGCTGAGGGGGCTTTCTCTGGCTACACCTTC
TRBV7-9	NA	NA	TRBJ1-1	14	CASSLAGPHTEAFF	TGTGCCAGCAGCTTAGCCGGACCCCACACTGAAGCTTTCTTT
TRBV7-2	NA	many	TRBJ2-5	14	CASSLGGRQETQYF	TGTGCCAGCAGCTTAGGAGGTAGACAGGAGACCCAGTACTTC
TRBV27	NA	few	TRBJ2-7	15	CASSPSTSYSYEQYF	TGTGCCAGCAGTCCCAGTACCTCCTACTCCTACGAGCAGTACTTC
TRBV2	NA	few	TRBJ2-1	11	CASSKDNEQFF	TGTGCCAGCTCCAAGGACAATGAGCAGTTCTTC